This T cell receptor beta chain emerged from a study of neurological immune-mediated disorders. Individuals who volunteered at a blood bank located in Maryland, USA, made up the group of healthy controls. It was by 5'RACE with 10-nucleotide random UMIs that the cDNA was made. Every sequencing run generated in excess of 180 million TCR-beta sequences. These sequences covered 15-18 subjects. Each CDR3 protein gets one entry after TCRdb re-called the 5' RACE reads with MiXCR. The sample shows approximately 29,000 distinct CDR3 sequences, roughly 12% of them seen only once. This clonotype was seen many times. There are 12 residues in the CDR3. The V gene lost 3 bases and the J gene lost 3 bases, with 6 bases spanning the gap. Germline CDR1 and CDR2: MDHEN and SYDVKM.

Sample: PBMCs. This receptor was obtained from a man in his fifties or sixties in good health. This rearrangement joins TRBV28 to TRBJ2-7; D gene unclear. Written as DNA, the CDR3 is TGTGCCAGCAGTTTGGGCAGCTACGAGCAGTACTTC. Amino acids: CASSLGSYEQYF.